This record looks at one T cell receptor beta chain sequence and its context. The CDR3 contains 15 residues. The germline V gene has CDR1 MDHEN and CDR2 SYDVKM. V was shortened by 6 bases and J by 4 bases, with 18 bases between the two germline ends. The source of the sample is a study of blood T cell repertoires in COVID-19. About the study: The United States, Italy and Spain were the sources of the acute and convalescent COVID-19 samples.

The method was immunoSEQ multiplex PCR; TCRdb's version includes in-frame clones alone and lacks a portion of them. The data hold some 87,000 clones, with around 90% observed a single time. The TCR originated in a woman in her sixties or seventies with acute or convalescent COVID-19. The sequenced sample consisted of peripheral blood. The rearrangement joins TRBV28 to TRBJ1-2; D possibly corresponds to TRBD1 (5 bases). As DNA, the CDR3 is TGTGCCAGCAGCCGGGGGGGGACGAAGGTCTATGGCTACACCTTC. Translation: CASSRGGTKVYGYTF.